These T cell receptor beta chains were read from a single sample in a study of blood T cells in healthy people across ages. TCRdb fed the 5' RACE reads into MiXCR, producing one record per CDR3 protein. The sample shows some 700,000 distinct CDR3 sequences, roughly two fifths of them seen only once. Sequencing was done on a sample of blood. These receptors all come from a woman between 55 and 75 years old in good health. Both conserved end residues are part of each CDR3. A D gene is named only where the DNA matches it firmly. Clone size is shown for a subset of rows, as once, few, many or a class of expanded clone.

j_gene | len | abundance | v_gene | d_gene | CDR3aa | CDR3nt
TRBJ2-7 | 14 | many | TRBV9 | TRBD2 | CASSVASSGNEQYF | TGTGCCAGCAGCGTAGCATCTAGCGGGAACGAGCAGTACTTC
TRBJ1-1 | 15 | few | TRBV5-6 | NA | CASSLVGGSTTEAFF | TGTGCCAGCAGCTTGGTGGGAGGGTCGACCACTGAAGCTTTCTTT
TRBJ1-5 | 13 | few | TRBV6-2/TRBV6-3 | NA | CASRDRSNQPQHF | TGTGCCAGCAGGGACAGAAGCAATCAGCCCCAGCATTTT
TRBJ2-3 | 14 | NA | TRBV10-3 | TRBD1 | CAISRTGSTDTQYF | TGTGCCATCAGTCGGACAGGGAGCACAGATACGCAGTATTTT
TRBJ2-1 | 15 | NA | TRBV11-2 | TRBD2 | CASSKLAGGYDEQFF | TGTGCCAGCAGCAAACTAGCGGGAGGATACGATGAGCAGTTCTTC
TRBJ2-1 | 13 | once | TRBV15 | TRBD1 | CATRYRGHNEQFF | TGTGCCACCCGATACAGGGGGCACAATGAGCAGTTCTTC
TRBJ2-1 | 12 | NA | TRBV2 | NA | CASSPDREGQFF | TGTGCCAGCAGCCCGGACAGGGAGGGACAGTTCTTC
TRBJ2-1 | 15 | many | TRBV9 | TRBD2 | CASSVDGGAYNEQFF | TGTGCCAGCAGCGTTGACGGGGGGGCGTACAATGAGCAGTTCTTC
TRBJ1-2 | 14 | NA | TRBV7-8 | NA | CASSPNVWAYGYTF | TGTGCCAGCAGCCCCAATGTCTGGGCCTATGGCTACACCTTC
TRBJ2-3 | 14 | few | TRBV4-1 | TRBD2 | CASSQTSVADTQYF | TGCGCCAGCAGCCAGACTAGCGTGGCAGATACGCAGTATTTT
TRBJ2-3 | 16 | few | TRBV10-1 | TRBD2 | CASSGPGLAGADTQYF | TGCGCCAGCAGTGGACCCGGACTAGCGGGGGCAGATACGCAGTATTTT
TRBJ1-1 | 13 | NA | TRBV7-2 | NA | CASSLQQRTEVFF | TGTGCCAGCAGCTTACAACAGAGGACTGAAGTTTTCTTT
TRBJ1-1 | 14 | NA | TRBV7-9 | NA | CASSADRLGAEAFF | TGTGCCAGCAGCGCAGACCGCCTTGGGGCTGAAGCTTTCTTT
TRBJ2-1 | 15 | NA | TRBV18 | NA | CASSPGGRGDDEQFF | TGTGCCAGCTCACCAGGAGGCAGGGGGGACGATGAGCAGTTCTTC
TRBJ2-4 | 12 | NA | TRBV20-1 | NA | CSAAGAGNIQYF | TGCAGTGCCGCAGGGGCGGGAAACATTCAGTACTTC
TRBJ1-1 | 14 | few | TRBV6-6 | TRBD1 | CASSYRQGDTEAFF | TGTGCCAGCAGTTATCGACAGGGGGACACTGAAGCTTTCTTT
TRBJ1-2 | 15 | NA | TRBV25-1 | TRBD1 | CASTETGGLWAGYTF | TGTGCCAGCACCGAGACAGGGGGGCTTTGGGCTGGCTACACCTTC
TRBJ2-6 | 15 | many | TRBV29-1 | NA | CSVEAGSSGANVLTF | TGCAGCGTTGAAGCCGGGAGCTCTGGGGCCAACGTCCTGACTTTC
TRBJ1-2 | 15 | NA | TRBV10-3 | TRBD1 | CAIRPGGAPVYGYTF | TGTGCCATCAGACCAGGGGGGGCGCCGGTCTATGGCTACACCTTC
TRBJ2-7 | 15 | NA | TRBV15 | NA | CATSRDAVVSYEQYF | TGTGCCACCAGCAGAGATGCCGTAGTATCCTACGAGCAGTACTTC
TRBJ2-1 | 15 | NA | TRBV3-1 | NA | CASSQVVVSGGEQFF | TGTGCCAGCAGCCAAGTCGTGGTATCTGGGGGTGAGCAGTTCTTC
TRBJ1-2 | 12 | few | TRBV20-1 | NA | CSTGGLGYGYTF | TGCAGTACCGGTGGTCTTGGCTATGGCTACACCTTC
TRBJ2-7 | 15 | few | TRBV20-1 | NA | CSATSAHRESYEQYF | TGCAGTGCTACCTCGGCCCACAGGGAGTCCTACGAGCAGTACTTC
TRBJ1-1 | 13 | NA | TRBV5-1 | NA | CASSLYMNTEAFF | TGCGCCAGCAGCTTATATATGAACACTGAAGCTTTCTTT
TRBJ2-5 | 11 | once | TRBV6-6 | NA | CASSSPFKQYF | TGTGCCAGCAGTTCCCCCTTCAAGCAGTACTTC
TRBJ2-7 | 16 | few | TRBV5-5 | NA | CASSASQGAFPYEQYF | TGTGCCAGCAGCGCCTCTCAGGGTGCCTTTCCCTACGAGCAGTACTTC
TRBJ2-5 | 15 | NA | TRBV12-3/TRBV12-4 | TRBD2 | CASSSLASGEETQYF | TGTGCCAGCAGTTCTTTGGCTAGCGGCGAAGAGACCCAGTACTTC
TRBJ1-5 | 15 | NA | TRBV27 | NA | CASSLSSGTNQPLHF | TGTGCCAGCAGTTTATCGAGCGGAACAAATCAGCCCCTGCATTTT
TRBJ2-2 | 14 | few | TRBV4-2 | TRBD2 | CASSQDRGVGELFF | TGTGCCAGCAGCCAAGATCGGGGGGTCGGGGAGCTGTTTTTT
TRBJ2-7 | 14 | many | TRBV7-9 | NA | CASTWGHLSYEQYF | TGTGCCAGCACCTGGGGACACCTTTCTTACGAGCAGTACTTC
TRBJ2-1 | 16 | NA | TRBV3-1 | NA | CASSPGGSGTYNEQFF | TGTGCCAGCAGCCCCGGGGGGAGCGGGACATACAATGAGCAGTTCTTC
TRBJ1-4 | 16 | NA | TRBV27 | NA | CASSLRAQGIGEKLFF | TGTGCCAGCAGTTTGAGGGCGCAGGGGATTGGTGAAAAACTGTTTTTT
TRBJ2-7 | 14 | few | TRBV29-1 | TRBD1 | CSGSLGTGAYEQYF | TGCAGCGGTTCGCTAGGGACAGGGGCCTACGAGCAGTACTTC
TRBJ2-1 | 15 | NA | TRBV15 | TRBD2 | CATSRASGSPNEQFF | TGTGCCACCAGCAGAGCTAGCGGGTCCCCCAATGAGCAGTTCTTC
TRBJ2-5 | 13 | NA | TRBV7-3 | NA | CASSKGLAETQYF | TGTGCCAGCAGCAAGGGCTTGGCGGAGACCCAGTACTTC
TRBJ2-3 | 13 | NA | TRBV29-1 | NA | CSVSGDLTDTQYF | TGCAGCGTTTCGGGAGATCTCACAGATACGCAGTATTTT
TRBJ2-3 | 13 | NA | TRBV12-3/TRBV12-4 | NA | CAARDLGADTQYF | TGTGCCGCCCGGGACTTGGGAGCAGATACGCAGTATTTT